This T cell receptor (beta chain) was captured by sequencing in a study of CD8 T cells in Susac syndrome. RNA amounts of 0.5 to 1 ug underwent reverse transcription with random hexamers. The method of amplification for TCR beta CDR3 was immunoSEQ multiplex PCR, covering 54 Vbeta and 13 Jbeta. TCRdb passed the immunoSEQ multiplex PCR reads through MiXCR, listing each CDR3 protein once. This table holds 250,000 to 300,000 distinct CDR3 sequences, almost 85% found once. Findings of the study overall: TCR sequencing and HLA analysis covered a relatively small number of individuals.

The CDR3 is 13 amino acids. Looked up from germline, CDR1 is MNHEY and CDR2 is SVGEGT. Trimming cost V 2 bases and J 6 bases, with 8 bases left between them. About this clonotype itself: Its matching antigen is unknown.

Input material: CD8+ T cells from PBMCs. This rearrangement joins TRBV6-2 or TRBV6-3 to TRBJ1-5; D gene uncertain. The clonotype comes from a human donor with multiple sclerosis. The CDR3 coding sequence is TGTGCCAGCAGTTACCATGTTGGTCAGCCCCAGCATTTT. It is translated as CASSYHVGQPQHF.